The 5 T cell receptor beta chains reported below all come from one sample, sequenced in a study of neurological immune-mediated disorders. TCRdb re-analysed the 5' RACE reads in MiXCR, keeping a single row per CDR3 protein. The data show 20,000 to 25,000 distinct CDR3 sequences, with roughly 14% seen just once and approximately 15% held by the top ten. What was sequenced was PBMCs. The receptors were sampled from a female donor with HTLV-1-associated myelopathy (HAM/TSP).

The rearrangement uses TRBV20-1 and TRBJ1-2; 8 bases match TRBD1. The CDR3 extends over 14 amino acids. Germline V lookup: CDR1 DFQATT, CDR2 SNEGSKA (reference sequence). The V segment lost 3 bases and the J segment 8 bases; nucleotides outside the gene matches: 11. The CDR3 here is CSARRSATGEGYTF. DNA for the CDR3: TGCAGTGCTAGGAGATCGGCGACAGGGGAAGGCTACACCTTC.

The chain is built from TRBV20-1 and TRBJ1-1, with 7 bases matching TRBD1. Germline V gene sequence: CDR1 DFQATT, CDR2 SNEGSKA (reference sequence). The CDR3 spans 15 residues. The CDR3 DNA is TGCAGCGCCCTCGACAACAGGGGAGTAAACCCTGAAGCTTTCTTT. Protein: CSALDNRGVNPEAFF.

A few counts support this clonotype. This chain joins TRBV6-5 and TRBJ1-1, with unresolved D. Germline V gives CDR1 MNHEY, CDR2 SVGAGI. The CDR3 is 14 amino acids. V was pared by 2 bases and J by 1 base, with 8 bases between. CDR3 DNA: TGTGCCAGCAGTTACGACATTGGGAACACTGAAGCTTTCTTT. It specifies CASSYDIGNTEAFF.

This clonotype was picked up many times. This sequence joins TRBV7-3 and TRBJ2-2; weak D call: TRBD1 (6 bases). CDR1 SGHTA and CDR2 FQGTGA come from the germline V gene. V lost 5 bases and J lost 4, with 17 bases in between. CDR3 size: 16 residues. The CDR3 sequence: CASSTPLGGGTGELFF. The CDR3 DNA reads as TGTGCCAGCAGCACACCTCTTGGGGGCGGCACCGGGGAGCTGTTTTTT.

This clonotype showed up many times. The V call is TRBV20-1, the J call TRBJ2-5, with D maybe TRBD2 (7 bases). The CDR3 spans 15 residues. CDR1 DFQATT and CDR2 SNEGSKA come from the germline V gene (reference sequence). The V end lost 2 bases, the J end lost 5 bases, and 18 bases lay between the germline ends. CDR3 in DNA: TGCAGTGCTAGAATTGCGGGGGCAGGGATGGAGACCCAGTACTTC. Translated: CSARIAGAGMETQYF.